Below, 9 T cell receptor beta chains from the same sample are listed, as sequenced in a study of cytotoxic CD8 clonotypes in ibrutinib-treated CLL. Profiling relied on immunoSEQ multiplex PCR, and the TCRdb table lists in-frame clones only, not all of them. The sample contains 300,000 or so clones, over 60% of which appear only once. The sequences come from PBMCs, collected after 36 months of ibrutinib treatment. Every receptor here comes from a human donor with chronic lymphocytic leukemia.

V usage is TRBV5-1 and J usage is TRBJ1-2; D not resolved. This CDR3 region has 12 residues. V lost 0 bases to trimming and J lost 7 bases, with 7 bases between them. Germline V lookup: CDR1 SGHRS, CDR2 YFSETQ. The CDR3 DNA is TGCGCCAGCAGCTTGGCTTCGGGTGGCTACACCTTC. Its translation: CASSLASGGYTF.

This clone appeared a single time. The CDR3, as DNA: TGTGCCATCAGCTTGACAGGCCAAGAGACCCAGTACTTC. Its protein is CAISLTGQETQYF. V usage is TRBV10-3 and J usage is TRBJ2-5; a possible D gene is TRBD1 (6 bases). Germline CDR1 ENHRY, CDR2 SYGVKD. The CDR3 has 13 amino acids. With 6 bases removed from V and 1 base from J, the gap between germline ends came to 9 bases.

This clone was seen once. The chain couples TRBV9 to TRBJ2-5; D is possibly TRBD2 (6 bases). The V end was cut by 0 bases, the J end by 5 bases, with 11 bases between. Looked up from germline, CDR1 is SGDLS and CDR2 is YYNGEE. This CDR3 is 14 amino acids long. CDR3 region: CASSVGRGEETQYF. The CDR3 nucleotides read TGTGCCAGCAGCGTAGGGAGGGGAGAGGAGACCCAGTACTTC.

The rearrangement links TRBV7-3 to TRBJ2-1, with TRBD2 matching 10 bases. The CDR3 spans 13 residues. V shed 6 bases and J 9 bases; nucleotides not matched to a gene: 5. Germline loops: CDR1 SGHTA, CDR2 FQGTGA. The CDR3 region is CASRSGTSAEQFF. The DNA for the CDR3 is TGTGCCAGCAGATCCGGGACTAGCGCTGAGCAGTTCTTC.

This chain uses TRBV29-1 with TRBJ1-2, with D uncertain. The V gene's germline CDR1 is SQVTM and CDR2 ANQGSEA. The CDR3 sequence is 13 residues long. Trimming removed 4 bases at V and 4 bases at J, with 13 bases between. The CDR3 reads CSVGSRLRYGYTF. In DNA, the CDR3 is TGCAGCGTTGGTAGCAGGCTCCGCTATGGCTACACCTTC.

The chain uses TRBV5-4 and TRBJ1-1, with D possibly TRBD1 on 5 matching bases. The germline V gene encodes CDR1 SGHNT and CDR2 YYREEE (reference sequence). The CDR3 is made up of 15 amino acids. The germline V and J ends were trimmed by 2 bases and 2 bases, with 13 bases remaining between them. For the CDR3, the DNA is TGTGCCAGCAGCTTAACCAGGGAGATAAACACTGAAGCTTTCTTT. Translated, it gives CASSLTREINTEAFF.

This rearrangement joins TRBV10-3 to TRBJ2-7; D perhaps matches TRBD1 (5 bases). The CDR3 length is 15 residues. Germline V CDR1 and CDR2: ENHRY, SYGVKD. The V and J ends lost 0 bases and 6 bases respectively, with 15 bases between them. The CDR3 loop is CAISESEGVASEQYF. Written as DNA, the CDR3 is TGTGCCATCAGTGAGTCGGAAGGGGTAGCCTCCGAGCAGTACTTC.

The chain couples TRBV7-9 to TRBJ2-5, with a possible D match to TRBD2 (5 bases). Trimming stripped 5 bases from V and 4 bases from J, with 20 bases between. Germline V lookup: CDR1 SEHNR, CDR2 FQNEAQ (reference sequence). The CDR3 is made up of 16 amino acids. The CDR3 region is CASSPHKGRDRETQYF. The CDR3, as DNA: TGTGCCAGCAGCCCCCACAAAGGACGGGATCGAGAGACCCAGTACTTC.

The chain links TRBV28 to TRBJ2-1; D perhaps matches TRBD2 (6 bases). This CDR3 region has 17 residues. V shed 2 bases and J shed 5 bases, with 19 bases lying between them. The V gene's germline CDR1 is MDHEN and CDR2 SYDVKM. The CDR3 protein is CASSLKWVKLADNEQFF. CDR3 bases: TGTGCCAGCAGTTTAAAGTGGGTAAAACTAGCCGACAATGAGCAGTTCTTC.